This passage covers 10 T cell receptor beta chains from one sample sequenced in a study of cytomegalovirus exposure and HLA in healthy donors. Primers for the PCR totalled 60 Vbeta and 13 Jbeta. Assay used: immunoSEQ multiplex PCR; TCRdb lists only in-frame clones, some missing. The profile covers about 100,000 clones, with around 74% appearing a single time and 6.5% to 9% taken by the ten largest. Sequencing input: PBMCs. The receptors shown here come from a middle-aged man in good health and CMV-seropositive.

The chain is built from TRBV5-1 and TRBJ1-3, with D unclear. Deletions cut 4 bases from V and 0 bases from J, with 11 bases between. Germline V gives CDR1 SGHRS, CDR2 YFSETQ. The CDR3 is 15 residues long. The CDR3 spells CASSPGTHSGNTIYF. CDR3 in DNA: TGCGCCAGCAGCCCGGGAACACACTCTGGAAACACCATATATTTT.

A single count supports this clone. This rearrangement joins TRBV28 to TRBJ1-1; a possible D gene is TRBD1 (5 bases). Germline V CDR1 and CDR2: MDHEN, SYDVKM. V was cut by 2 bases and J by 0 bases, with 10 bases left in between. The CDR3 is 15 residues long. CDR3 residues: CASSLHGGLNTEAFF. The CDR3 DNA sequence: TGTGCCAGCAGTTTACATGGGGGGTTGAACACTGAAGCTTTCTTT.

This clone has only a few counts. The chain links TRBV5-1 to TRBJ2-5, with 10 bases aligning to TRBD1. The J call may be incorrect, as the DNA end agrees better with TRBJ2-7. Germline CDR1 SGHRS, CDR2 YFSETQ. This CDR3 region has 15 residues. CDR3 sequence reads: CASSLGQGAQDEQYF. In DNA, the CDR3 is TGCGCCAGCAGCTTGGGACAGGGGGCGCAGGACGAGCAGTACTTC.

The V call is TRBV4-2, the J call TRBJ2-2; D is unclear. Germline V gene sequence: CDR1 LGHNA, CDR2 YNFKEQ. The CDR3 runs to 15 residues. V shed 1 base and J shed 1 base, with 7 bases lying between them. CDR3: CASSQGNRNTGELFF. CDR3 sequence (DNA): TGTGCCAGCAGCCAAGGTAACAGGAACACCGGGGAGCTGTTTTTT.

V is TRBV5-6 and J is TRBJ2-3; 9 bases map to TRBD2. V gave up 3 bases and J gave up 1 base; unmatched junction bases: 0. The length of the CDR3 is 14 residues. The germline gives CDR1 SGHDT, CDR2 YYEEEE. The CDR3 coding sequence is TGTGCCAGCAGCTGGACTAGCGGCACAGATACGCAGTATTTT. Translated, it gives CASSWTSGTDTQYF. Full variable domain (outside the CDR3, taken from reference TRBV5-6 and TRBJ2-3): DAGVTQSPTHLIKTRGQQVTLRCSPKSGHDTVSWYQQALGQGPQFIFQYYEEEERQRGNFPDRFSGHQFPNYSSELNVNALLLGDSALYLCASSWTSGTDTQYFGPGTRLTVL.

This clone was seen only a few times. The chain is built from TRBV25-1 and TRBJ1-2; D is perhaps TRBD1 (5 bases). CDR1 is MGHDK and CDR2 is SYGVNS in the germline V gene. Trimming pared 6 bases from V and 3 bases from J, leaving 11 bases between. The CDR3 covers 13 residues. CDR3 loop: CASRAGGDYGYTF. The CDR3, as DNA: TGTGCCAGCAGGGCGGGGGGTGACTATGGCTACACCTTC.

This chain joins TRBV7-2 and TRBJ2-2, with TRBD2 matching 14 bases. Germline V lookup: CDR1 SGHTA, CDR2 FQGNSA. The trim removed 3 bases at V and 8 bases at J, leaving 2 bases unmatched. This CDR3 is built from 15 residues. This CDR3 reads CASSLGLAGVGELFF. In DNA form, the CDR3 reads TGTGCCAGCAGCTTGGGACTAGCGGGAGTGGGGGAGCTGTTTTTT.

This clone was seen a handful of times. The V call is TRBV5-1, the J call TRBJ1-2; a possible D gene is TRBD1 (5 bases). The CDR3 totals 12 residues. Trimming stripped 1 base from V and 5 bases from J, with 6 bases between. Germline values: CDR1 SGHRS, CDR2 YFSETQ. The CDR3 sequence is CASSLRGYGYTF. The CDR3 DNA reads TGCGCCAGCAGCTTGCGGGGGTATGGCTACACCTTC.

The chain combines TRBV19 with TRBJ1-1, with D possibly TRBD1 on 5 matching bases. V lost 6 bases and J 1 base, leaving 12 bases between the germline ends. The CDR3 is 14 residues long. CDR1 is LNHDA, CDR2 SQIVND, per germline (reference sequence). The CDR3 region has the DNA TGTGCCAGTAGCCGCTTCGGGGGGAACACTGAAGCTTTCTTT. As protein: CASSRFGGNTEAFF.

This chain connects TRBV6-5 to TRBJ1-4, with D hard to call. Trimming stripped 4 bases from V and 0 bases from J, with 6 bases between. CDR1 is MNHEY and CDR2 is SVGAGI in the germline V gene. The CDR3 consists of 14 residues. The CDR3 nucleotides are TGTGCCAGCAGTTCCCAAACAACTAATGAAAAACTGTTTTTT. It is translated as CASSSQTTNEKLFF.